This paragraph covers one T cell receptor (beta chain) sequence. Antigen: not known. The CDR3 spans 15 residues. V gave up 7 bases and J gave up 1 base; unmatched junction bases: 9. Looked up from germline, CDR1 is SGHAT and CDR2 is FQDESV (reference sequence). Sequenced by immunoSEQ multiplex PCR; TCRdb stores in-frame clones only, minus some. Among some 120,000 clones listed, 89% were seen once. This specimen comes from a study of T cell responses to AZD1222 COVID-19 vaccine. General study points: The donors showed a predominance of white British ancestry and of females, with possible underestimation of clonal diversity. Vaccine-associated CD4 TCRs ranged over spike, dominating at 160-218 and 743-854.

The sequencing used peripheral blood, collected on day 0 of AZD1222 vaccination. This TCR was sampled from an adult in good health. J is TRBJ1-1 and V is TRBV11-1, with TRBD1 matching over 7 bases. Here the CDR3 reads CASIHRDSANTEAFF. Written as DNA, the CDR3 is TGTGCCAGCATCCACCGGGACAGTGCGAACACTGAAGCTTTCTTT.